A selection of T cell receptor beta chains follows, all from one sample in a study of shared clonotypes between healthy human individuals. Some clones are missing from TCRdb's copy, which holds only in-frame ones; the method was immunoSEQ multiplex PCR. The sample yields 2 million to 2.5 million clones, 90% to 95% seen once. The sample comprised naive CD4+ T cells sorted from blood. These receptors were collected from a man aged 18-30 years in good health. The CDR3 runs from the conserved cysteine through the conserved F or W. The order of the fields is clone size, V gene, D gene, CDR3 length, J gene, CDR3 protein, CDR3 DNA. The D gene is left open where the match is weak. Clone sizes are given selectively: once, few, many, or a class where the clone is expanded.

>-|TRBV5-5|-|15|TRBJ1-6
CASSRLQGGNSPLHF
TGTGCCAGCAGCCGATTACAGGGTGGGAACTCACCCCTCCACTTT
>-|TRBV10-3|TRBD1|15|TRBJ2-7
CAIRTGTGGSYEQYF
TGTGCCATCAGAACCGGGACAGGGGGCTCCTACGAGCAGTACTTC
>-|TRBV10-2|-|15|TRBJ1-4
CASSEGTVPGEKLFF
TGCGCCAGCAGTGAGGGCACAGTTCCTGGTGAAAAACTGTTTTTT
>-|TRBV28|-|15|TRBJ1-5
CASSFAGEGYQPQHF
TGTGCCAGCAGTTTCGCAGGGGAAGGCTATCAGCCCCAGCATTTT
>-|TRBV7-7|-|14|TRBJ2-2
CASSLDYLTGELFF
TGTGCTAGCAGCTTAGACTACTTGACCGGGGAGCTGTTTTTT
>-|TRBV6-5|-|15|TRBJ2-5
CASSYSQGGQETQYF
TGTGCCAGCAGTTACTCGCAAGGCGGTCAAGAGACCCAGTACTTC
>-|TRBV6-6|-|15|TRBJ2-2
CASSYLGQTTGELFF
TGTGCCAGCAGTTACTTAGGGCAGACCACCGGGGAGCTGTTTTTT
>-|TRBV18|-|14|TRBJ1-1
CASSPFGGNTEAFF
TGTGCCAGCTCACCCTTCGGGGGTAACACTGAAGCTTTCTTT
>-|TRBV7-6|-|14|TRBJ2-7
CASSLARGSYEQYF
TGTGCCAGCAGCTTAGCAAGGGGCTCCTACGAGCAGTACTTC
>once|TRBV2|-|13|TRBJ1-1
CASSGQINTEAFF
TGTGCCAGCAGTGGACAAATTAACACTGAAGCTTTCTTT
>-|TRBV30|TRBD2|17|TRBJ2-3
CAWSPTMTSGSPDTQYF
TGTGCCTGGAGTCCTACCATGACTAGCGGGAGTCCAGATACGCAGTATTTT
>once|TRBV29-1|-|14|TRBJ1-1
CSVPGVGGNTEAFF
TGCAGCGTTCCTGGGGTGGGAGGCAACACTGAAGCTTTCTTT
>few|TRBV6-5|-|16|TRBJ2-7
CASSYSLGSSSGEQYF
TGTGCCAGCAGTTACTCCCTCGGGAGCTCGTCGGGTGAGCAGTACTTC
>-|TRBV18|-|14|TRBJ1-3
CASSPVVGSHTIYF
TGTGCCAGCTCACCAGTGGTTGGGAGCCACACCATATATTTT
>-|TRBV27|-|12|TRBJ2-1
CASSPLTSGQFF
TGTGCCAGCAGCCCTTTAACGAGCGGGCAGTTCTTC
>-|TRBV5-1|TRBD1|14|TRBJ2-7
CASSSGTGPYEQYF
TGCGCCAGCAGCTCCGGGACAGGGCCCTACGAGCAGTACTTC
>-|TRBV5-4|-|14|TRBJ2-2
CASSWGGQAGELFF
TGTGCCAGCAGCTGGGGAGGACAGGCCGGGGAGCTGTTTTTT
>-|TRBV5-6|-|14|TRBJ1-1
CASSLSALNTEAFF
TGTGCCAGCAGCTTGTCTGCCCTAAACACTGAAGCTTTCTTT
>-|TRBV15|-|18|TRBJ2-2
CATSRGSSPRFNTGELFF
TGTGCCACCAGCAGAGGATCTAGCCCTCGATTTAACACCGGGGAGCTGTTTTTT
>-|TRBV6-7|-|14|TRBJ2-7
CAGPLSQGPYEQYF
TGTGCCGGACCGCTTAGCCAGGGGCCCTACGAGCAGTACTTC
>-|TRBV6-5|TRBD1|15|TRBJ2-5
CASSSWDRGQETQYF
TGTGCCAGCAGTTCCTGGGACAGGGGCCAAGAGACCCAGTACTTC
>-|TRBV6-1|TRBD2|15|TRBJ2-7
CASSRTSGDSYEQYF
TGTGCCAGCAGCCGGACTAGCGGTGACTCCTACGAGCAGTACTTC
>-|TRBV6-1|-|15|TRBJ2-6
CASSVRSTGANVLTF
TGTGCCAGCAGTGTAAGAAGTACTGGGGCCAACGTCCTGACTTTC
>-|TRBV19|TRBD2|15|TRBJ2-3
CASSRGERGSDTQYF
TGTGCCAGTAGTAGGGGGGAGCGGGGATCAGATACGCAGTATTTT
>-|TRBV15|-|14|TRBJ1-1
CATKSGAMNTEAFF
TGTGCCACCAAATCAGGGGCGATGAACACTGAAGCTTTCTTT
>-|TRBV29-1|TRBD1|14|TRBJ1-1
CSVEDIDREGEAFF
TGCAGCGTTGAAGACATCGACAGGGAGGGTGAAGCTTTCTTT
>-|TRBV28|-|15|TRBJ1-3
CASSLTASSGNTIYF
TGTGCCAGCAGTTTGACAGCGAGCTCTGGAAACACCATATATTTT
>-|TRBV13|-|13|TRBJ1-4
CASSQRPGEKLFF
TGTGCCAGCAGCCAAAGGCCGGGTGAAAAACTGTTTTTT
>-|TRBV18|-|14|TRBJ1-2
CASSPRAEVEGYTF
TGTGCCAGCTCACCACGGGCGGAGGTGGAAGGCTACACCTTC
>-|TRBV9|-|15|TRBJ2-7
CASSLRDSGSYEQYF
TGTGCCAGCAGCCTTCGGGATAGCGGCTCCTACGAGCAGTACTTC
>-|TRBV27|-|16|TRBJ2-2
CASSFAGKDSRGELFF
TGTGCCAGCAGTTTTGCAGGGAAGGATTCCCGCGGGGAGCTGTTTTTT
>-|TRBV10-3|-|11|TRBJ1-1
CAISEYAEAFF
TGTGCCATCAGTGAGTACGCGGAAGCTTTCTTT